This T cell receptor (beta chain) was captured in a study of blood T cell repertoires in COVID-19 (dated by TCRdb to 2020 to 2021). Turning to the overall study: ImmuneRACE Cohort 3 recovered participants were defined by two consecutive negative NP/OP PCR tests, healthcare professional clearance, or symptom resolution. The collaborator samples originated in the United States, Italy and Spain and spanned the acute and convalescent phases of COVID-19. The material from the prospective study consisted of cDNA or gDNA derived from T cells, B-cell-depleted T cells, or PBMCs. The repertoires were released in a freely available public database intended as a resource for research on the immune response to SARS-CoV-2. HLA class I and class II types, where available, came from metadata supplied by the sample provider rather than from assay-based typing. The sample metadata nearly always contained a de-identified subject ID, COVID-19 status, age in years and sex. Deeply sampled blood TCRbeta repertoires from subjects exposed to, actively infected with, or recovered from COVID-19 were included in the dataset. The samples were drawn from two sources: the first 160 participants of the ongoing ImmuneRACE study, and fewer than 1,500 subjects contributed by 6 global collaborators.

General study outcomes and caveats: Clinical and demographic metadata were provided uncurated, with the amount varying by source and participant.

Comments on this clone: Its antigen specificity is not known. Base qualities were left out, and no much larger clone turns up one base away.

TCRbeta CDR3 regions were amplified from genomic DNA using the immunoSEQ Assay, a bias-controlled multiplex PCR. Concerning the study's data processing: The number of nucleated cells in each sample was estimated from the amplification of reference gene primers within the assay. Sequence reads were collapsed and filtered to measure the absolute abundance of every unique TCRbeta CDR3 rearrangement. For each sample, productive Simpson clonality was calculated by taking the square root of Simpson's diversity index across productive rearrangements. TCRdb obtained this table from immuneACCESS and retained in-frame rearrangements with V and J assigned. These tables miss some clones; where compared with another copy, unresolved V genes account for less than half of the shortfall, and the remainder is unexplained. V, J and clone size reflect that table, while D and trimming were determined from the DNA. The sample table contains 150,000 to 200,000 clones; only one count was recorded for around 83% of them. The ten largest clones add up to roughly 24% of the sample.

Participants in the prospective study were enrolled through a virtual design, were aged roughly 18 to 100 years, and lived in roughly 24 United States geographic areas. To assign participants to cohorts, the prospective study relied on clinical history that participants themselves reported in a screening survey and a study questionnaire. Mobile phlebotomists in the prospective study collected whole blood, serum and a nasopharyngeal or oropharyngeal swab from every participant. Participants in the prospective study had the option to provide additional blood draws and questionnaires over an approximately 2-month period. Prospective study blood samples were shipped either frozen or at room temperature before DNA extraction. The receptor was derived from a woman between 40 and 50 years old in a cohort exposed to, infected with or recovered from COVID-19 (not recorded which). Sequencing was done on a sample of PBMCs or T cells enriched from blood (not recorded which).

The encoded CDR3 is CASSSGAFYEQYF. At the DNA level, the sequence is TGTGCCAGCAGTTCGGGAGCTTTCTACGAGCAGTACTTC. The rearranged segments are TRBV12-3 or TRBV12-4 and TRBJ2-7; the D region possibly corresponds to TRBD2 (6 bases align). The V end loses 4 bases and the J end loses 3 bases, and a stretch of 10 bases separates them. The CDR3 covers 13 residues, taking in both the cysteine and the phenylalanine. Only CDR3 DNA is held: 39 bases, read in frame from base 1.